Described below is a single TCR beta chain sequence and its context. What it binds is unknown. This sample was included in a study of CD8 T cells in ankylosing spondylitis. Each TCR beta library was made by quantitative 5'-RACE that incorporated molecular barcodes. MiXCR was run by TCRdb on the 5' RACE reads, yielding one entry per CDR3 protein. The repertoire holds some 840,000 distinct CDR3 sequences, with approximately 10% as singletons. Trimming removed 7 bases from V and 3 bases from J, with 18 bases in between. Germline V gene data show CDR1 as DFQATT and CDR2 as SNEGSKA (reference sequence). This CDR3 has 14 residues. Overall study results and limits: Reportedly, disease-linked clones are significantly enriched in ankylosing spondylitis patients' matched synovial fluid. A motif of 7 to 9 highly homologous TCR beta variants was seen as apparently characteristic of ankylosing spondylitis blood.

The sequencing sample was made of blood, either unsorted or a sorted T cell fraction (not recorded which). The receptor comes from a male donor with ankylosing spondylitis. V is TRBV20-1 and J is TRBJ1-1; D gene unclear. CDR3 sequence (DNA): TGCAGTGTTCGCACGGACTATAGTGACACTGAAGCTTTCTTT. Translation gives CSVRTDYSDTEAFF.